This T cell receptor (beta chain) was found in a study of T cells in Graves' hyperthyroidism and ophthalmopathy. Broader study findings: Most thyroid clonotypes expanded above 0.001 were also detected in blood.

RNA transcripts were the template for amplifying TCR beta CDR3 regions. The HTBI primer set served for first-round RT-PCR of the TCR CDR3. Each CDR3 protein is one row after TCRdb ran MiXCR on the multiplex PCR reads. The profile shows roughly 510,000 distinct CDR3 sequences, 20% to 25% of them singletons. There are many counts of this clonotype. Its matching antigen is unknown. Stability of Graves' hyperthyroidism was defined as absent ophthalmopathy progression within 18 months. Those patients with uncontrolled infection, other autoimmune disease, pregnancy or lactation were excluded. This TCR was recovered from a man aged 18 to 30 with Graves' hyperthyroidism. Sequences were obtained from blood.

The CDR3 sequence is CASNKPGGGGEKLFF. The CDR3 DNA is TGTGCCAGCAATAAGCCCGGGGGCGGTGGTGAAAAACTGTTTTTT. V usage is TRBV6-1 and J usage is TRBJ1-4; a possible D gene is TRBD1 (6 bases). The CDR3 spans 15 residues. Germline V gene sequence: CDR1 MNHNS, CDR2 SASEGT. V lost 7 bases to trimming and J lost 7 bases, with 19 bases between them.